This record looks at one T cell receptor beta chain sequence and its context. Per the original methods: Researchers report that nucleated cell counts were estimated from reference gene primer amplification. Some clones are missing from TCRdb's copy, which holds only in-frame ones; the method was immunoSEQ multiplex PCR. That table furnishes V, J and clone size, whereas the DNA furnished D and trimming. Of approximately 50,000 clones listed, over 75% are singletons. The data derive from a study of blood T cell repertoires in COVID-19. About the study: Acute and convalescent COVID-19 samples came from the United States, Italy and Spain. PBMCs, B-cell-depleted T cells, or T cells provided the cDNA or gDNA that made up the material.

The CDR3 is made up of 13 amino acids. V was trimmed by 4 bases and J by 6 bases, leaving 11 bases between them. CDR1 is SGHNT and CDR2 is YYREEE in the germline V gene (reference sequence). V is TRBV5-4 and J is TRBJ2-4; possibly TRBD2 for D (6 bases). Specimen: peripheral blood. The origin of this receptor is a man in his forties with acute or convalescent COVID-19. In nucleotides, the CDR3 is TGTGCCAGCAGCGTGTCCGGGGGAAACATTCAGTACTTC. It specifies CASSVSGGNIQYF.